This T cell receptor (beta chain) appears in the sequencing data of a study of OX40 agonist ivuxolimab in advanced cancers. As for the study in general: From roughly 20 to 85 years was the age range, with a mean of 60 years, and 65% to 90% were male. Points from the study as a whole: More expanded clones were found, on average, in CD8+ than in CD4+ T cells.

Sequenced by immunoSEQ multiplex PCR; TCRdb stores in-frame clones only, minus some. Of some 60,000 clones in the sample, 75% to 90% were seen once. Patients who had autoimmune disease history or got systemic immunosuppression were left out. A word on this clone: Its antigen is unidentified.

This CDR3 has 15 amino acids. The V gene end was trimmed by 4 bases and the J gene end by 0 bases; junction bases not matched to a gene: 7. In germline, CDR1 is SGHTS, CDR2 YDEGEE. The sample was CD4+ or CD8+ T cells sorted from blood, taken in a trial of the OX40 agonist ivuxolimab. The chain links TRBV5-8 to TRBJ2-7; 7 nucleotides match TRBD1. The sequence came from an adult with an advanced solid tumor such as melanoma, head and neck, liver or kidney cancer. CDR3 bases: TGTGCCAGCAGCGGACGGACAGGACGCTCCTACGAGCAGTACTTC. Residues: CASSGRTGRSYEQYF.